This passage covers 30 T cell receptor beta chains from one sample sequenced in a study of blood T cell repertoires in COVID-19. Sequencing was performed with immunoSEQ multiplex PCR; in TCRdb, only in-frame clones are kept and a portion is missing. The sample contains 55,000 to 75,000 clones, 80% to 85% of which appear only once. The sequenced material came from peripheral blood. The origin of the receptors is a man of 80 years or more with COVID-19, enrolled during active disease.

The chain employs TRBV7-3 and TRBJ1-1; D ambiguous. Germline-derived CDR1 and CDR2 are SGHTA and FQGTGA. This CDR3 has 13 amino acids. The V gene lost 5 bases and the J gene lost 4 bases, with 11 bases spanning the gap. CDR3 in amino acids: CASSPRVLTEAFF. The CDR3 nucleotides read TGTGCCAGCAGCCCCCGGGTTCTCACTGAAGCTTTCTTT.

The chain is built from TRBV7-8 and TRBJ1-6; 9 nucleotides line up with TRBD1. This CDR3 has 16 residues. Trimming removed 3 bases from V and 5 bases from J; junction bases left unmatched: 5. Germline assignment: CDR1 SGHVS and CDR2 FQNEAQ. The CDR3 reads CASSFWGQGNNSPLHF. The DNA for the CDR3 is TGTGCCAGCAGCTTCTGGGGACAGGGAAATAATTCACCCCTCCACTTT. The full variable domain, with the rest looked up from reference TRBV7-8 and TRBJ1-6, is GAGVSQSPRYKVAKRGQDVALRCDPISGHVSLFWYQQALGQGPEFLTYFQNEAQLDKSGLPSDRFFAERPEGSVSTLKIQRTQQEDSAVYLCASSFWGQGNNSPLHFGNGTRLTVT.

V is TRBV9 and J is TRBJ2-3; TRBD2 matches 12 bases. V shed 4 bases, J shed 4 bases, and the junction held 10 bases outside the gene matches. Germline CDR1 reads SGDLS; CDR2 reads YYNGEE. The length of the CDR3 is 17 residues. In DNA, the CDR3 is TGTGCCAGCAGCCTAACGGGACTAGCGGGCCGGGCAGATACGCAGTATTTT. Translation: CASSLTGLAGRADTQYF. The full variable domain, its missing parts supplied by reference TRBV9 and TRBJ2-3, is DSGVTQTPKHLITATGQRVTLRCSPRSGDLSVYWYQQSLDQGLQFLIQYYNGEERAKGNILERFSAQQFPDLHSELNLSSLELGDSALYFCASSLTGLAGRADTQYFGPGTRLTVL.

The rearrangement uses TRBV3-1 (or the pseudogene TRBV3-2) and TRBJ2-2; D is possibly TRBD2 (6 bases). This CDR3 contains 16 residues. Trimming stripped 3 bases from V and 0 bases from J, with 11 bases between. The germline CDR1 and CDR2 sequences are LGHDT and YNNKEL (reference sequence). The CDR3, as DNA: TGTGCCAGCAGCCAGGGGGGAGTCGCGAACACCGGGGAGCTGTTTTTT. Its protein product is CASSQGGVANTGELFF.

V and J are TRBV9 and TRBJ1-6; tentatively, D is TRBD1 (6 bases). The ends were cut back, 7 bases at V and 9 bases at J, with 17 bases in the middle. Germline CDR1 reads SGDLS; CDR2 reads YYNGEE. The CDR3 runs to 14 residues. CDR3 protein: CASAPGGGFSPLHF. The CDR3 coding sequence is TGTGCCAGCGCCCCGGGAGGGGGATTTTCACCCCTCCACTTT. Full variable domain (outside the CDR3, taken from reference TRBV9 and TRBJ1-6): DSGVTQTPKHLITATGQRVTLRCSPRSGDLSVYWYQQSLDQGLQFLIQYYNGEERAKGNILERFSAQQFPDLHSELNLSSLELGDSALYFCASAPGGGFSPLHFGNGTRLTVT.

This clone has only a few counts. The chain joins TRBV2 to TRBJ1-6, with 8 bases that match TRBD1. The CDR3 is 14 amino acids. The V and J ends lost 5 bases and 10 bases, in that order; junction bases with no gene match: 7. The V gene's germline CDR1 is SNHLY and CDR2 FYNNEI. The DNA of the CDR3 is TGTGCCAGCAGTTACAGGGGGGAAAGCTCACCCCTCCACTTT. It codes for CASSYRGESSPLHF.

CDR3 in DNA: TGTGCCAGCAGCGGGCAGACAGGGGGAAGTGGCTACACCTTC. Translation gives CASSGQTGGSGYTF. The V call is TRBV5-5, the J call TRBJ1-2; the match to TRBD1 covers 9 bases. Germline CDR1 reads SGHKS; CDR2 reads YYEKEE (reference sequence). The V and J ends lost 4 bases and 7 bases, in that order; junction bases with no gene match: 8. The length of the CDR3 is 14 residues.

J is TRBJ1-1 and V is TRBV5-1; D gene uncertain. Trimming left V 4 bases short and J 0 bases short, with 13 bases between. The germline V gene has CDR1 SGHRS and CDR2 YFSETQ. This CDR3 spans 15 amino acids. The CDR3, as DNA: TGCGCCAGCAGCCCTCGGGGAAACCTGAACACTGAAGCTTTCTTT. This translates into CASSPRGNLNTEAFF.

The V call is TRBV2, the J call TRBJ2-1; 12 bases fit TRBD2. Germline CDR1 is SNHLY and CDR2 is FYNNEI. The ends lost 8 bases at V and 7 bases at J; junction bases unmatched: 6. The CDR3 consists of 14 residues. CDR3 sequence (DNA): TGTGCCAGCCAGACTAGCGGGAGTTGGAATGAGCAGTTCTTC. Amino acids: CASQTSGSWNEQFF. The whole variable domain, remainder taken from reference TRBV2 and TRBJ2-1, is EPEVTQTPSHQVTQMGQEVILRCVPISNHLYFYWYRQILGQKVEFLVSFYNNEISEKSEIFDDQFSVERPDGSNFTLKIRSTKLEDSAMYFCASQTSGSWNEQFFGPGTRLTVL.

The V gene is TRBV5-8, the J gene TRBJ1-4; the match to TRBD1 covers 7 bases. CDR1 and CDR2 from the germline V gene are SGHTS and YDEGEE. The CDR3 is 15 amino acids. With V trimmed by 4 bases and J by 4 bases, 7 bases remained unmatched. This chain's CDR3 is CASSHGTANNEKLFF. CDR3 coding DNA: TGTGCCAGCAGCCACGGGACAGCCAATAATGAAAAACTGTTTTTT. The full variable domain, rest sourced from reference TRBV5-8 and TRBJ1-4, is EAGVTQSPTHLIKTRGQQATLRCSPISGHTSVYWYQQALGLGLQFLLWYDEGEERNRGNFPPRFSGRQFPNYSSELNVNALELEDSALYLCASSHGTANNEKLFFGSGTQLSVL.

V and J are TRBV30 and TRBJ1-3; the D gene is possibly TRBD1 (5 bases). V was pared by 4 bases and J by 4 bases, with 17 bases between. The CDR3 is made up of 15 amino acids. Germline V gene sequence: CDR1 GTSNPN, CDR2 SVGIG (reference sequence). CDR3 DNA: TGTGCCTGGACCCTAGAGGCGGGGGACGGAAACACCATATATTTT. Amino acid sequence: CAWTLEAGDGNTIYF.

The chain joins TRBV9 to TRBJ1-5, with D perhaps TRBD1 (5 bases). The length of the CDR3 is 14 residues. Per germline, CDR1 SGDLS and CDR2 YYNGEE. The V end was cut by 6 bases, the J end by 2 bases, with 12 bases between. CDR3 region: CASNPRGGNQPQHF. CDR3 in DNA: TGTGCCAGCAACCCGCGGGGCGGCAATCAGCCCCAGCATTTT.

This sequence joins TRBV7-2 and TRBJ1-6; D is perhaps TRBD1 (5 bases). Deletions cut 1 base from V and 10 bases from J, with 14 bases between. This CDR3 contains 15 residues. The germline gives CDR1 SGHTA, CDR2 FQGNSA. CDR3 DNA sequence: TGTGCCAGCAGCTTAGTCGGGGGAGTCGACTCACCCCTCCACTTT. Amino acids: CASSLVGGVDSPLHF. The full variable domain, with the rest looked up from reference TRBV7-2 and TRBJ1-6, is GAGVSQSPSNKVTEKGKDVELRCDPISGHTALYWYRQSLGQGLEFLIYFQGNSAPDKSGLPSDRFSAERTGGSVSTLTIQRTQQEDSAVYLCASSLVGGVDSPLHFGNGTRLTVT.

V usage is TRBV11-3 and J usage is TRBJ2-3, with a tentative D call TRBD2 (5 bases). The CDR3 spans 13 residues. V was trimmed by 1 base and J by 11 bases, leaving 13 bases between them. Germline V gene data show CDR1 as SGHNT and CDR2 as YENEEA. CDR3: CASSLGPVGVQYF. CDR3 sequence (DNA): TGTGCCAGCAGCTTAGGTCCGGTGGGAGTGCAGTATTTT.

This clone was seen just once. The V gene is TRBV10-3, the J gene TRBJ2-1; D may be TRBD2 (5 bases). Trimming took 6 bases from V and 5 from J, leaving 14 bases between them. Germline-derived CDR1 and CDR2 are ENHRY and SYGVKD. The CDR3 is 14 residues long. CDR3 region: CAIRLSGGNNEQFF. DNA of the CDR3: TGTGCCATCAGATTAAGCGGAGGAAACAATGAGCAGTTCTTC.

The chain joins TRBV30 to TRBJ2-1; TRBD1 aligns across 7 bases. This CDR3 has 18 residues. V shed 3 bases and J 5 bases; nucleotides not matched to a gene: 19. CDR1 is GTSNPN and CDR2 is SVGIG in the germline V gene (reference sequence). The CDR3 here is CAWSARPWDSRTHNEQFF. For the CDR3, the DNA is TGTGCCTGGAGCGCGAGGCCTTGGGACAGTCGGACCCACAATGAGCAGTTCTTC. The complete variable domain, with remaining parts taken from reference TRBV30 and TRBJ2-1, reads SQTIHQWPATLVQPVGSPLSLECTVEGTSNPNLYWYRQAAGRGLQLLFYSVGIGQISSEVPQNLSASRPQDRQFILSSKKLLLSDSGFYLCAWSARPWDSRTHNEQFFGPGTRLTVL.

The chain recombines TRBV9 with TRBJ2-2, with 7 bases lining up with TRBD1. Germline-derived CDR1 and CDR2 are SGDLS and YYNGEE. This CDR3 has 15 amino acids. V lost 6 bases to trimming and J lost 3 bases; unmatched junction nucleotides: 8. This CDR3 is CASTARGTDTGELFF. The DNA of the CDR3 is TGTGCCAGCACCGCCCGAGGGACAGACACCGGGGAGCTGTTTTTT.

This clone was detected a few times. CDR3 coding DNA: TGTGCCAGTCTTCCTAGACAGGGCACCTACACTGAAGCTTTCTTT. It is translated as CASLPRQGTYTEAFF. The gene calls are TRBV19 and TRBJ1-1; 7 positions match TRBD1. The V gene's germline CDR1 is LNHDA and CDR2 SQIVND (reference sequence). J was trimmed by 3 bases and V by 8 bases; bases with no gene match: 12. The CDR3 has 15 residues.

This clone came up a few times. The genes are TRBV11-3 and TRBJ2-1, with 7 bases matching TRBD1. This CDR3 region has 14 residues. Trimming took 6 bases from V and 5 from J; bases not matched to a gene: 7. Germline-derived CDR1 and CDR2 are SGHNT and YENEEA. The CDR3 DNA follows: TGTGCCAGCAGTCCTCAGGGGGACCACAATGAGCAGTTCTTC. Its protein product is CASSPQGDHNEQFF.

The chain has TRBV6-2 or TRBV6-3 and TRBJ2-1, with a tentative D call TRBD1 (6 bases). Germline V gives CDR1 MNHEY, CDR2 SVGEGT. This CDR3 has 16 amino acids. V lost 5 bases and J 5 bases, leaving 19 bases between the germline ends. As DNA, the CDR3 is TGTGCCAGCAGTGCTCGGACAGTAGATCCTGACAATGAGCAGTTCTTC. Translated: CASSARTVDPDNEQFF.

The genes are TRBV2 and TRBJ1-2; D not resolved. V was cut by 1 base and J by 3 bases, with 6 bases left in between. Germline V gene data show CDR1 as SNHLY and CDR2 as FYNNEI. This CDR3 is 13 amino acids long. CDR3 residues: CASSEDSYYGYTF. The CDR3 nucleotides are TGTGCCAGCAGTGAAGACAGCTACTATGGCTACACCTTC.

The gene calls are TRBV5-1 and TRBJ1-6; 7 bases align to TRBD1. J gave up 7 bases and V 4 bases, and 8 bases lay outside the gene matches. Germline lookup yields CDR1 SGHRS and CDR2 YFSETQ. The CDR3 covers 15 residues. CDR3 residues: CASSVIPGQNSPLHF. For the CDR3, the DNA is TGCGCCAGCAGCGTAATACCGGGACAGAATTCACCCCTCCACTTT.

The CDR3 sequence: CASSIVARTNTGELFF. The CDR3 DNA reads TGTGCCAGTAGTATAGTTGCCAGGACGAACACCGGGGAGCTGTTTTTT. The rearrangement uses TRBV19 and TRBJ2-2; D is ambiguous. Germline lookup yields CDR1 LNHDA and CDR2 SQIVND (reference sequence). The CDR3 sequence is 16 residues long. Trimming left V 1 base short and J 0 bases short, with 9 bases between.

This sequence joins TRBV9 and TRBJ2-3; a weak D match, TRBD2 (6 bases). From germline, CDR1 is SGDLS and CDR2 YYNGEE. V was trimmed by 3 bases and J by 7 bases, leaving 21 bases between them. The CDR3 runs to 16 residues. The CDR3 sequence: CASSAQLSSDRNTQYF. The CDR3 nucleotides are TGTGCCAGCAGCGCCCAATTGTCTAGCGATAGGAATACGCAGTATTTT.

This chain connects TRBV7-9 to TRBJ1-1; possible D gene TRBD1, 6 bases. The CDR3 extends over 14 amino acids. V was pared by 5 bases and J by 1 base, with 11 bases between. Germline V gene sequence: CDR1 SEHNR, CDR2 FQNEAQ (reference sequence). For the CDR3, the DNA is TGTGCCAGCAGCCTACAGGGCCCGAACACTGAAGCTTTCTTT. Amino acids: CASSLQGPNTEAFF.

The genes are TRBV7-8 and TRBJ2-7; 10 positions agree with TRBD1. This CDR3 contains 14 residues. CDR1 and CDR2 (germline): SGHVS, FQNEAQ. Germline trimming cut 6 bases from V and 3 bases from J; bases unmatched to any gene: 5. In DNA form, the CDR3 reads TGTGCCAGCAGACCACGGACAGGGGGCTACGAGCAGTACTTC. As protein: CASRPRTGGYEQYF.

The CDR3 sequence: CSVGVARGIGANVLTF. Written as DNA, the CDR3 is TGCAGCGTTGGGGTAGCCAGGGGGATCGGGGCCAACGTCCTGACTTTC. The chain couples TRBV29-1 to TRBJ2-6, with 7 bases aligning to TRBD1. Losses at the gene ends were 4 bases for V and 4 bases for J; bases not matched to a gene: 10. The CDR3 consists of 16 residues. In germline, CDR1 is SQVTM, CDR2 ANQGSEA.

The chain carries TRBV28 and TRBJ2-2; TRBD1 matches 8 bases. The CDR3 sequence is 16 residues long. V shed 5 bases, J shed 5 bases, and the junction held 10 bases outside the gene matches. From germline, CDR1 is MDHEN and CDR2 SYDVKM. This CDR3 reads CASSPPVQGATGELFF. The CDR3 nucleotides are TGTGCCAGCAGTCCCCCGGTCCAGGGGGCAACCGGGGAGCTGTTTTTT.

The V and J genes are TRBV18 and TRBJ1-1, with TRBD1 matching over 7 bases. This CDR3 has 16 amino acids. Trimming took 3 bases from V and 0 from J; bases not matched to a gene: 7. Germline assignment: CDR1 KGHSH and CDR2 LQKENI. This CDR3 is CASSPGQGVMNTEAFF. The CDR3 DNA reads TGTGCCAGCTCACCTGGGCAGGGGGTAATGAACACTGAAGCTTTCTTT.

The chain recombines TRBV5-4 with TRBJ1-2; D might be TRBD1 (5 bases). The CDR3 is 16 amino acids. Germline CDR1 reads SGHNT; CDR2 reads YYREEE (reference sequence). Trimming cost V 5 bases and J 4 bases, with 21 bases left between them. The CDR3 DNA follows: TGTGCCAGCAGGCCTAAATTTACAGGCAGGGCCTATGGCTACACCTTC. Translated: CASRPKFTGRAYGYTF.